This passage covers 6 T cell receptor beta chains from one sample sequenced in a study of T cells expressing NK-cell markers. TCRdb reanalyzed the 5' RACE reads and collapses them to one entry per CDR3 protein, without DNA. The record lists some 190,000 distinct CDR3 sequences, of which the ten most abundant hold around 20%. The sample consisted of blood T cells: a sorted CD56 or NKG2C T cell subset, CD4+ or CD8+ T cells, or bulk PBMC T cells (not recorded which). Source of these receptors: a man aged 18-70 years in good health.

The chain has TRBV5-5 and TRBJ2-1. CDR1 and CDR2 from the germline V gene are SGHKS and YYEKEE (reference sequence). There are 15 residues in the CDR3. CDR3: CASSLERTYYNEQFF.

The chain couples TRBV13 to TRBJ2-3; TCRdb's D call, TRBD2, is unchecked because there is no DNA. The CDR3 consists of 15 residues. CDR1 is PRHDT and CDR2 is FYEKMQ in the germline V gene (reference sequence). CDR3 region: CASSATPSGTDTQYF. Using reference TRBV13 and TRBJ2-3 for the parts outside the CDR3, the full variable domain is AAGVIQSPRHLIKEKRETATLKCYPIPRHDTVYWYQQGPGQDPQFLISFYEKMQSDKGSIPDRFSAQQFSDYHSELNMSSLELGDSALYFCASSATPSGTDTQYFGPGTRLTVL.

Here the CDR3 reads CASSWTGRSSTDTQYF. The chain combines TRBV19 with TRBJ2-3; TCRdb lists TRBD1, though no DNA is available to test this call. The germline V gene encodes CDR1 LNHDA and CDR2 SQIVND (reference sequence). The CDR3 loop spans 16 amino acids.

The chain uses TRBV5-1 and TRBJ2-7; the TCRdb D gene call, TRBD1, has no DNA to confirm it. Germline V gene data show CDR1 as SGHRS and CDR2 as YFSETQ. This CDR3 is 16 amino acids long. Here the CDR3 reads CASSLGAGQGFYEQYF.

This chain links TRBV5-6 with TRBJ1-2. CDR1 is SGHDT and CDR2 is YYEEEE in the germline V gene. The CDR3 is 12 residues long. The CDR3 loop reads CASSLWITGYTF.

The rearrangement joins TRBV5-1 to TRBJ2-7; the D gene TCRdb calls, TRBD1, cannot be checked with no DNA. The germline gives CDR1 SGHRS, CDR2 YFSETQ. This CDR3 comprises 15 residues. CDR3 residues: CASSLTGGGTYEQYF.